This T cell receptor beta chain came from a study of monozygotic twins with inflammatory bowel disease. For each CDR3 protein, TCRdb gives one entry from its re-call of the 5' RACE reads, without DNA. The sample table includes 310,000 or so distinct CDR3 sequences. For this clonotype: The target antigen is unknown.

General study results and limits: Researchers were unable to tell different T cell subtypes apart. The study supported no single strong signal or clonotype linked to IBD.

Germline V CDR1 and CDR2: MDHEN, SYDVKM. There are 13 residues in the CDR3. The chain carries TRBV28 and TRBJ2-7; checking the TCRdb D call of TRBD1 is not possible without DNA. The source is a human donor with ulcerative colitis or Crohn's disease, or a healthy co-twin of an affected twin (not recorded which). Material for sequencing was blood. The CDR3 loop reads CASKDRRTYEQYF.